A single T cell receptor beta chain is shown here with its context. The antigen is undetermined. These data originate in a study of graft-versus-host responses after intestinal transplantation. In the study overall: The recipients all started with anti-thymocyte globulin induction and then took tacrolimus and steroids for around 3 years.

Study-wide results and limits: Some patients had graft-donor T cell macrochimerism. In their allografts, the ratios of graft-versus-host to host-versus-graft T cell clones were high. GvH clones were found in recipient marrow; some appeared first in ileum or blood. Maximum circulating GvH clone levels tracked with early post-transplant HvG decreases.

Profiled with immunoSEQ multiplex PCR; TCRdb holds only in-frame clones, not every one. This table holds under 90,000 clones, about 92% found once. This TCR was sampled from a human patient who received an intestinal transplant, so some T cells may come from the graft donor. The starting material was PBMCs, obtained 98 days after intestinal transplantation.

DNA of the CDR3: TGTGCCAGCGCCACCCCCGGGGGCATCTACGAGCAGTACTTC. Translated: CASATPGGIYEQYF. The chain joins TRBV28 to TRBJ2-7; D is possibly TRBD1 or TRBD2 (6 bases each). CDR3 length equals 14 residues. CDR1 and CDR2 (germline): MDHEN, SYDVKM. Trimming left V 8 bases short and J 3 bases short, with 17 bases between.